This record looks at one T cell receptor beta chain sequence and its context. The protocol was immunoSEQ multiplex PCR, while the TCRdb copy is restricted to in-frame clones and leaves out a portion. The sample comprises over 80,000 clones, roughly 70% of which are singletons, and 3.9% rests with the top ten. The germline CDR1 and CDR2 sequences are LGHNT and FRNRAP. Trimming left V 2 bases short and J 3 bases short, with 7 bases between. The CDR3 totals 14 residues. This record comes from a study of blood T cell repertoires in COVID-19. Sequencing input: peripheral blood. The genes are TRBV12-5 and TRBJ2-2; D not certain. The receptor was isolated from a man in his 70s with COVID-19, enrolled during active disease. In DNA, the CDR3 is TGTGCTAGTGGTTTGCTGGCAGACACCGGGGAGCTGTTTTTT. Translated: CASGLLADTGELFF.